The 6 T cell receptor beta chains below were found in one sample sequenced in a study of T cells in localized non-small cell lung cancer. The method was immunoSEQ multiplex PCR; TCRdb's version includes in-frame clones alone and lacks a portion of them. The sample has more than 1,500 clones, over 15% seen once; the top ten hold approximately 20%. The specimen comprised lung tumor tissue, sampled before any cancer treatment. These receptors were obtained from a man aged 35 to 69 with stage I lung adenocarcinoma.

The chain has TRBV28 and TRBJ2-7; 8 positions match TRBD2. V lost 1 base, J lost 5 bases, and 1 base stayed unmatched. The CDR3 consists of 13 residues. Germline V gene lookup returns CDR1 MDHEN and CDR2 SYDVKM. CDR3 sequence (DNA): TGTGCCAGCAGTTTATCCGGGGGGGACGAGCAGTACTTC. Its translation is CASSLSGGDEQYF.

This clone qualifies as medium-sized (0.01 to 0.1%). The genes are TRBV5-1 and TRBJ2-1, with D perhaps matching TRBD1 (6 bases). From germline, CDR1 is SGHRS and CDR2 YFSETQ. The CDR3 covers 15 residues. Deletions cut 0 bases from V and 2 bases from J, with 9 bases between. This CDR3 reads CASSLDGTTYNEQFF. CDR3 nucleotide sequence: TGCGCCAGCAGCTTGGATGGGACAACCTACAATGAGCAGTTCTTC.

By its share, this clone is large. The same CDR3 also results from other DNA sequences found in this sample. J is TRBJ1-1 and V is TRBV11-3; D is undetermined. Germline V gene sequence: CDR1 SGHNT, CDR2 YENEEA. V lost 4 bases, J lost 0 bases, and 15 bases lay in between. This CDR3 region has 16 residues. In DNA, the CDR3 is TGTGCCAGCAGCTCTGAGCGCGGGTACATGAACACTGAAGCTTTCTTT. This translates into CASSSERGYMNTEAFF.

This clone was found a few times. The chain uses TRBV9 and TRBJ2-3; 9 bases agree with TRBD1. This CDR3 is built from 16 residues. The germline V gene has CDR1 SGDLS and CDR2 YYNGEE. The V segment lost 0 bases and the J segment 1 base; nucleotides outside the gene matches: 3. The CDR3 here is CASSVGWTGGTDTQYF. CDR3 DNA sequence: TGTGCCAGCAGCGTAGGGTGGACAGGGGGCACAGATACGCAGTATTTT.

This clone turned up a few times. V gene TRBV28 combines with J gene TRBJ1-5; 7 positions match TRBD1. Germline-derived CDR1 and CDR2 are MDHEN and SYDVKM. V dropped 4 bases and J dropped 2; count of bases not matched to a gene: 5. This CDR3 has 15 residues. CDR3 amino acids: CASSSGGIGNQPQHF. The CDR3 bases are TGTGCCAGCAGTTCAGGGGGAATTGGCAATCAGCCCCAGCATTTT.

The V call is TRBV5-1, the J call TRBJ2-1; 10 nucleotides agree with TRBD2. The germline V gene has CDR1 SGHRS and CDR2 YFSETQ. The CDR3 length is 16 residues. V trimming: 0 bases; J trimming: 3 bases; junction bases outside the gene matches: 3. The DNA of the CDR3 is TGCGCCAGCAGCTTGGCTAGCGGGAGTAACTACAATGAGCAGTTCTTC. This encodes CASSLASGSNYNEQFF.